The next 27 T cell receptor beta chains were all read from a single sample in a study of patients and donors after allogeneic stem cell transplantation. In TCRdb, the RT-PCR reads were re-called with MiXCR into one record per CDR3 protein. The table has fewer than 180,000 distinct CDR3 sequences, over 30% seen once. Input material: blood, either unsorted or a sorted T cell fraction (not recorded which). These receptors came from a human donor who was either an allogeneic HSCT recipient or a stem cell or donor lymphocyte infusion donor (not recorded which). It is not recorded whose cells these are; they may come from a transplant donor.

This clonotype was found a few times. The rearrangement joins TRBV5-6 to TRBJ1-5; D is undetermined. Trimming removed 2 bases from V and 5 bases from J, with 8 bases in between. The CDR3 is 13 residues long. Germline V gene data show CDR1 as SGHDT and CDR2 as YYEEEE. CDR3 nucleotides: TGTGCCAGCAGCTTACTGGGATATCAGCCCCAGCATTTT. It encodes CASSLLGYQPQHF.

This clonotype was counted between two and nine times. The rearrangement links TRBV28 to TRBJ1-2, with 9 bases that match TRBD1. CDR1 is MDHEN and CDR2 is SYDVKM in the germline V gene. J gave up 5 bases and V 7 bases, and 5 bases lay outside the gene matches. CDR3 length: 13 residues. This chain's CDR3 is CASIPQGAYGYTF. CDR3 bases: TGTGCCAGCATCCCACAGGGGGCGTATGGCTACACCTTC.

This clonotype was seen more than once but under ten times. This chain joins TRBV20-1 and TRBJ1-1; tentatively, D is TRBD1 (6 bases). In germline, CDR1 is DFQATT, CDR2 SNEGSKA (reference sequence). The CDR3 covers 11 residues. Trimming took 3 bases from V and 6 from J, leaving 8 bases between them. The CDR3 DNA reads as TGCAGTGCTAGGGGGGCAGCTGAAGCTTTCTTT. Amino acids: CSARGAAEAFF.

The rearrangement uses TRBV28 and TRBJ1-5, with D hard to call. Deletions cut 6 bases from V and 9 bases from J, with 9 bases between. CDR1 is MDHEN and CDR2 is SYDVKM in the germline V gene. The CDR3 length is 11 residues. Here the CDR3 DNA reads TGTGCCAGCAGCTCACAACGGCCCCAGCATTTT. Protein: CASSSQRPQHF.

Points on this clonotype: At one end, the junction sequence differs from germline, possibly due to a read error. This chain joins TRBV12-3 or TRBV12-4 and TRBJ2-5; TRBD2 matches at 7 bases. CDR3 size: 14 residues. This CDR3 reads CASSLGGLRKTLYF. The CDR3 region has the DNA TGTGCCAGCAGTTTAGGGGGACTACGAAAGACCCTGTACTTC.

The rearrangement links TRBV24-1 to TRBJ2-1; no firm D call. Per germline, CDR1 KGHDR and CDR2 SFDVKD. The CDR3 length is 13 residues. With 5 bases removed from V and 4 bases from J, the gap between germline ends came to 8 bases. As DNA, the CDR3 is TGTGCCACCAGTGGAATAGGGTACAATGAGCAGTTCTTC. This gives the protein CATSGIGYNEQFF.

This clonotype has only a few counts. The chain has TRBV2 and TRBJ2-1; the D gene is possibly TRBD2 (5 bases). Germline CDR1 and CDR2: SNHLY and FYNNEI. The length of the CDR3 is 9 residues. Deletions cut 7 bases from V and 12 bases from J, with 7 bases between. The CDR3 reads CASTRGQFF. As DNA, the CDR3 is TGTGCCAGCACTCGGGGGCAGTTCTTC.

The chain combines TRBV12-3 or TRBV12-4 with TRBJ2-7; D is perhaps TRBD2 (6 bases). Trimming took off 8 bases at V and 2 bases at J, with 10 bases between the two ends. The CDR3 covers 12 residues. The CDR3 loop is CASSGVAYEQYF. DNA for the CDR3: TGTGCCAGCTCGGGGGTGGCCTACGAGCAGTACTTC.

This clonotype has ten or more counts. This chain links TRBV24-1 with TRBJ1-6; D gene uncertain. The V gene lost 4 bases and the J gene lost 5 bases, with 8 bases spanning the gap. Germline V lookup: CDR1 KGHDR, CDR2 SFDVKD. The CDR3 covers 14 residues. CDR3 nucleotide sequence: TGTGCCACCAGTGAGAGTCAACATAATTCACCCCTCCACTTT. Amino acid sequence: CATSESQHNSPLHF.

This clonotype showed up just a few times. Here the CDR3 reads CASSTGSWTDTQYF. CDR3 sequence (DNA): TGTGCCAGCTCGACAGGGTCGTGGACAGATACGCAGTATTTT. This rearrangement joins TRBV7-9 to TRBJ2-3; 7 positions match TRBD1. The CDR3 is 14 amino acids. Germline values: CDR1 SEHNR, CDR2 FQNEAQ (reference sequence). With V trimmed by 8 bases and J by 3 bases, 8 bases remained unmatched.

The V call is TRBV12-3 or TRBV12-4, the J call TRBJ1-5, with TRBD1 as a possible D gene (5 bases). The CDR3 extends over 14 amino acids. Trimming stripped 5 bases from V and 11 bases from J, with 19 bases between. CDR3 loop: CASSQVGEGRAQHF. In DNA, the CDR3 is TGTGCCAGCAGTCAGGTGGGCGAGGGGCGGGCCCAGCATTTT.

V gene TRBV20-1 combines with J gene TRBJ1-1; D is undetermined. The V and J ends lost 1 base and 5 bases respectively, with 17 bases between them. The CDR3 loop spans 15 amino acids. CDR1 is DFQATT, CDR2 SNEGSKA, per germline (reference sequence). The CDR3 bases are TGCAGTGCTAGAGTTTCTCAGCAGGCCTGGACTGAAGCTTTCTTT. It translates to CSARVSQQAWTEAFF.

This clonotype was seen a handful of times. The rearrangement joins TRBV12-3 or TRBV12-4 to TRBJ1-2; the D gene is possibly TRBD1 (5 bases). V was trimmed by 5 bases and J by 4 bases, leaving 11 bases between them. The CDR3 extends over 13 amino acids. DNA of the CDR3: TGTGCCAGCAGTCCCCCGGGGGTCTATGGCTACACCTTC. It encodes CASSPPGVYGYTF.

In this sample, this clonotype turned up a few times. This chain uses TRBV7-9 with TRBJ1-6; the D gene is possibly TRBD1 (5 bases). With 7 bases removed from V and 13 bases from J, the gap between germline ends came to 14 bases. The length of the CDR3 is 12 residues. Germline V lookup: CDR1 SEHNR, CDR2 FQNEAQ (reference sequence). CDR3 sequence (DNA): TGTGCCAGCACCGCCGGGGCCCAGCCCCTCCACTTT. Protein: CASTAGAQPLHF.

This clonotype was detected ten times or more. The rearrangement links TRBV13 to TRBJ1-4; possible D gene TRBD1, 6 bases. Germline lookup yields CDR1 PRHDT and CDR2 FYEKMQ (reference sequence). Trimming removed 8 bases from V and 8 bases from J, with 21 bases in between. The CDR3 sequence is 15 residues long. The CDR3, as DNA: TGTGCCAGCCGACCCAGGGGCCCACCGGGCGAAAAACTGTTTTTT. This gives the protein CASRPRGPPGEKLFF.

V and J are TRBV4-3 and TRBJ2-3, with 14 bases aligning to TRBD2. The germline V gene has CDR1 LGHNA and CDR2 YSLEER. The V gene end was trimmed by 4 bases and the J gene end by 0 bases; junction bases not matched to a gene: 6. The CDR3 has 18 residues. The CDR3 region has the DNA TGCGCCAGCAGCCTGGGACTAGCGGGGGCCAGCAGCACAGATACGCAGTATTTT. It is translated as CASSLGLAGASSTDTQYF.

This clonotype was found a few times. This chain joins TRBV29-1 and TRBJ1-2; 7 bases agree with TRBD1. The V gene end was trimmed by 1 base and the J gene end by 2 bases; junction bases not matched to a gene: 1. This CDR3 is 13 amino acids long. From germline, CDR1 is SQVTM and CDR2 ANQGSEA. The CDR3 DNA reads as TGCAGCGTTGAAGTAGGGGGCAACTATGGCTACACCTTC. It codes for CSVEVGGNYGYTF.

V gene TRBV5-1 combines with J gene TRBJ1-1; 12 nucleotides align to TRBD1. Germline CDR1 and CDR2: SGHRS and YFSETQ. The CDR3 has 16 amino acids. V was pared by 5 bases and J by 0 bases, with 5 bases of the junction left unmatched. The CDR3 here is CASSTGTGGLNTEAFF. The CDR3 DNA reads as TGCGCCAGCAGTACCGGGACAGGGGGCCTGAACACTGAAGCTTTCTTT.

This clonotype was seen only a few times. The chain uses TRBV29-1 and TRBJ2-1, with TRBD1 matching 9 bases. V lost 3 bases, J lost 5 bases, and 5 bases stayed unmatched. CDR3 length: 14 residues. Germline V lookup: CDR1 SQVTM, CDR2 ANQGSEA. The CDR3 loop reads CSVDAQGANNEQFF. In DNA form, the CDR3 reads TGCAGCGTTGACGCACAGGGGGCGAACAATGAGCAGTTCTTC.

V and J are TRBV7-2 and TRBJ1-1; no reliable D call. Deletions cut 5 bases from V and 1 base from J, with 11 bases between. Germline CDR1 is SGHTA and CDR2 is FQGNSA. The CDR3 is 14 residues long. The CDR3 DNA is TGTGCCAGCAGCCCCTGGTCGGGGAACACTGAAGCTTTCTTT. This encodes CASSPWSGNTEAFF.

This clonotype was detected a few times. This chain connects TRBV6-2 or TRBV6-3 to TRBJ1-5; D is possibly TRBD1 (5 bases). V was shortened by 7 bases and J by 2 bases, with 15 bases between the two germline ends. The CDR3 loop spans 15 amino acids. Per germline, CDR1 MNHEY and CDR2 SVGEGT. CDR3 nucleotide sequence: TGTGCCAGCACCGAGGCCGGGGCGGGCAATCAGCCCCAGCATTTT. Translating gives CASTEAGAGNQPQHF.

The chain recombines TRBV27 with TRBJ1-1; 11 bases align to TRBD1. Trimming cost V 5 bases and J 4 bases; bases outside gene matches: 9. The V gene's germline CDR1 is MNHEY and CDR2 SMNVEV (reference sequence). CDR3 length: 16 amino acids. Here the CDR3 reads CASSDRTGGRTTEAFF. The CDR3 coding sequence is TGTGCCAGCAGTGACCGGACAGGGGGCAGGACCACTGAAGCTTTCTTT.

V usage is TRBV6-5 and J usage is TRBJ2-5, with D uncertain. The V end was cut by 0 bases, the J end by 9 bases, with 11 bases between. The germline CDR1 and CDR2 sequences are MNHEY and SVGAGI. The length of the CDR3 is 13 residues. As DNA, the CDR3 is TGTGCCAGCAGTTACTCGGCCGATCCTCCCCAGTACTTC. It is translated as CASSYSADPPQYF.

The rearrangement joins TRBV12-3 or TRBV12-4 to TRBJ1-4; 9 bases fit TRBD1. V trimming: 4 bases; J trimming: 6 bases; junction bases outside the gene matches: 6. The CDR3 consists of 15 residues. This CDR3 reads CASSSPGQGYEKLFF. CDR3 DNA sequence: TGTGCCAGCAGTTCACCGGGACAGGGTTATGAAAAACTGTTTTTT.

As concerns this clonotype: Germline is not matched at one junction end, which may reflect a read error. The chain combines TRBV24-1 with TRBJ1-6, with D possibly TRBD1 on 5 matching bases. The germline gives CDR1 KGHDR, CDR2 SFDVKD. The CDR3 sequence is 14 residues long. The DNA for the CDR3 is TGTGCCACCAGTGGTTTGACAGCGAATTCACCCCTCCACTTT. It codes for CATSGLTANSPLHF.

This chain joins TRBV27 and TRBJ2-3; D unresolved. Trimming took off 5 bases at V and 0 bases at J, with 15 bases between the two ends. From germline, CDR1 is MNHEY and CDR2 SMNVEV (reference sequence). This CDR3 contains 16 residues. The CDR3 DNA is TGTGCCAGCAGTGATCCTGGCAGAGCTAGCACAGATACGCAGTATTTT. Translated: CASSDPGRASTDTQYF.

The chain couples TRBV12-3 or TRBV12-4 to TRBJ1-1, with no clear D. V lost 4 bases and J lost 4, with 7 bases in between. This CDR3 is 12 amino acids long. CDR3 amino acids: CASSSLGTEAFF. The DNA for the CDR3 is TGTGCCAGCAGTTCCTTGGGCACTGAAGCTTTCTTT.